The source of this TCR beta chain is a study of T cells of healthy individuals. From the 5' RACE reads, TCRdb called clonotypes with MiXCR, one entry per CDR3 protein. In the table there are some 82,000 distinct CDR3 sequences, 5% of which are singletons. This clonotype was observed many times. The sequence came from a female donor in good health.

CDR3 sequence: CASSPERGAYNEQFF. CDR3 DNA: TGTGCCAGCAGCCCCGAGCGGGGAGCCTACAATGAGCAGTTCTTC. V and J are TRBV7-2 and TRBJ2-1; 7 bases line up with TRBD2. Germline lookup yields CDR1 SGHTA and CDR2 FQGNSA. The CDR3 loop spans 15 amino acids. With 5 bases clipped from V and 2 bases from J, the junction kept 6 bases outside the gene matches.